This T cell receptor (beta chain) is from a study of blood T cell repertoires in COVID-19. Repertoires were generated with immunoSEQ multiplex PCR, while TCRdb's copy carries only in-frame clones and drops some. The sample has approximately 190,000 clones, approximately 86% seen once; the top ten hold 20% to 25%. The V gene's germline CDR1 is SGHRS and CDR2 YFSETQ. This CDR3 is built from 14 residues. Trimming at V came to 3 bases and at J to 4 bases, leaving 2 bases not matched to a gene. The sequencing input was PBMCs or T cells enriched from blood (not recorded which). The sequence came from a woman between 40 and 50 years old in a cohort exposed to, infected with or recovered from COVID-19 (not recorded which). The chain employs TRBV5-1 and TRBJ1-1; 11 nucleotides agree with TRBD1. The CDR3 here is CASSYGTGGTEAFF. For the CDR3, the DNA is TGCGCCAGCAGCTATGGGACAGGGGGCACTGAAGCTTTCTTT.